The 16 T cell receptor beta chains presented below share a single source sample, sequenced in a study of T-cell memory formation after mild COVID-19. TCRdb reanalysed the 5' RACE reads using MiXCR and keeps one entry per CDR3 protein. This sample has fewer than 650,000 distinct CDR3 sequences, with 15% to 20% found just once. The sequenced sample was PBMCs or a T cell subset sorted from them (not recorded which). These receptors all come from an adult woman who had mild COVID-19 (a few samples of this study predate the infection). Cell type and time point are not known.

The chain recombines TRBV30 with TRBJ2-5; 12 positions match TRBD2. J lost 4 bases, V lost 2 bases, and 5 bases had no gene match. This CDR3 has 15 amino acids. Looked up from germline, CDR1 is GTSNPN and CDR2 is SVGIG (reference sequence). The CDR3 protein is CAWSPLAGGPETQYF. The CDR3 region has the DNA TGTGCCTGGAGTCCCCTAGCGGGGGGGCCAGAGACCCAGTACTTC.

The genes are TRBV9 and TRBJ2-3; D is unclear. Germline V gives CDR1 SGDLS, CDR2 YYNGEE. The ends were cut back, 3 bases at V and 0 bases at J, with 5 bases in the middle. This CDR3 contains 13 residues. The CDR3 reads CASSASSTDTQYF. For the CDR3, the DNA is TGTGCCAGCAGCGCCTCAAGCACAGATACGCAGTATTTT. Drawing the rest from reference TRBV9 and TRBJ2-3, the complete variable domain is DSGVTQTPKHLITATGQRVTLRCSPRSGDLSVYWYQQSLDQGLQFLIQYYNGEERAKGNILERFSAQQFPDLHSELNLSSLELGDSALYFCASSASSTDTQYFGPGTRLTVL.

CDR3 residues: CASSRGSDSQYF. The CDR3 nucleotides are TGTGCCAGCAGTCGGGGGTCAGATTCGCAGTACTTC. The chain uses TRBV6-2 or TRBV6-3 and TRBJ2-7; tentative D call: TRBD2 (6 bases). CDR3 length equals 12 residues. The V gene lost 5 bases and the J gene lost 9 bases, with 14 bases spanning the gap. CDR1 and CDR2 from the germline V gene are MNHEY and SVGEGT.

In regard to this clonotype: A junction end diverges from the germline sequence, so it may reflect a read error. This rearrangement joins TRBV7-3 to TRBJ2-5; 9 bases line up with TRBD2. This CDR3 spans 15 amino acids. Germline V gene sequence: CDR1 SGHTA, CDR2 FQGTGA. As DNA, the CDR3 is TGTGACAGCAGCTCAACGGGACTAGCACATGAGACCCAGTACTTC. It encodes CDSSSTGLAHETQYF.

In its sample, this clonotype was seen once. The chain is built from TRBV7-6 and TRBJ1-3; 9 positions agree with TRBD1. The germline V gene encodes CDR1 SGHVS and CDR2 FNYEAQ. The CDR3 consists of 19 residues. J lost 0 bases, V lost 8 bases, and 17 bases had no gene match. Written as DNA, the CDR3 is TGTGCCAGCGGCTCTCGCGTGGGGACAGGGACAAGCTCTGGAAACACCATATATTTT. Translation gives CASGSRVGTGTSSGNTIYF.

The chain combines TRBV11-2 with TRBJ1-1, with D tentatively TRBD1 (5 bases). CDR3 size: 14 residues. Per the germline V gene, CDR1 is SGHAT and CDR2 is FQNNGV. Trimming shortened V by 5 bases and J by 2 bases, and 12 bases separated the two germline ends. CDR3 coding DNA: TGTGCCAGCAGCCCTTTAGGGGTAAACACTGAAGCTTTCTTT. Its translation: CASSPLGVNTEAFF.

This clonotype was seen more than once but under ten times. The J gene is TRBJ2-1, the V gene TRBV30; D call uncertain. This CDR3 has 14 residues. V lost 2 bases and J 8 bases, leaving 16 bases between the germline ends. The germline CDR1 and CDR2 sequences are GTSNPN and SVGIG (reference sequence). The DNA for the CDR3 is TGTGCCTGGAGTTATGGCGGCTTAGGGTATGAGCAGTTCTTC. Translated, it gives CAWSYGGLGYEQFF.

This clonotype has only a few counts. The V call is TRBV25-1, the J call TRBJ2-3; D unclear. CDR1 is MGHDK, CDR2 SYGVNS, per germline. The V gene lost 0 bases and the J gene lost 6 bases, with 7 bases spanning the gap. CDR3 length: 13 amino acids. CDR3 in DNA: TGTGCCAGCAGTGAATATACTGGGGATACGCAGTATTTT. Its protein product is CASSEYTGDTQYF.

The chain recombines TRBV20-1 with TRBJ2-1; 10 positions agree with TRBD2. V was clipped by 6 bases and J by 7 bases; unmatched bases: 9. Germline values: CDR1 DFQATT, CDR2 SNEGSKA (reference sequence). The CDR3 is 14 amino acids. The CDR3 coding sequence is TGCAGTGCAACTCTAGCGGGAGTCTCTAATGAGCAGTTCTTC. Its translation: CSATLAGVSNEQFF.

The genes are TRBV12-3 or TRBV12-4 and TRBJ2-7; 10 bases are a match to TRBD1. The CDR3 sequence is 15 residues long. The junction had 5 bases not matched to a gene; V was cut back by 6 bases and J by 0 bases. The CDR3, as DNA: TGTGCCAGCAGGGGACAGGGGTATAGCTCCTACGAGCAGTACTTC. Translated, it gives CASRGQGYSSYEQYF.

In this sample, this clonotype turned up a few times. This rearrangement joins TRBV12-3 or TRBV12-4 to TRBJ1-1; TRBD1 aligns across 9 bases. V gave up 5 bases and J gave up 1 base; unmatched junction bases: 2. The CDR3 is made up of 14 amino acids. CDR3 sequence (DNA): TGTGCCAGCAGTGGGACAGGGAGGAACACTGAAGCTTTCTTT. Translation gives CASSGTGRNTEAFF.

The gene calls are TRBV7-9 and TRBJ1-1; no clear D gene. Germline values: CDR1 SEHNR, CDR2 FQNEAQ (reference sequence). V lost 6 bases and J 3 bases, leaving 11 bases between the germline ends. This CDR3 has 13 residues. The CDR3 spells CASSPPADTEAFF. CDR3 nucleotides: TGTGCCAGCAGTCCACCAGCAGACACTGAAGCTTTCTTT.

The chain recombines TRBV4-1 with TRBJ2-1, with TRBD1 matching over 7 bases. Germline-derived CDR1 and CDR2 are MGHRA and YSYEKL. The CDR3 runs to 16 residues. J gave up 9 bases and V 2 bases, and 13 bases lay outside the gene matches. The CDR3 spells CASSQLGQRSDGEQFF. DNA of the CDR3: TGCGCCAGCAGCCAACTGGGACAGAGGAGCGACGGTGAGCAGTTCTTC.

The chain recombines TRBV7-9 with TRBJ2-1; a possible D gene is TRBD2 (7 bases). The V end was cut by 4 bases, the J end by 7 bases, with 20 bases between. The germline CDR1 and CDR2 sequences are SEHNR and FQNEAQ (reference sequence). The CDR3 loop spans 16 amino acids. The CDR3 DNA reads as TGTGCCAGCAGCTCGAGGGGGGGCCTCGGAGTTAATGAGCAGTTCTTC. This gives the protein CASSSRGGLGVNEQFF.

Here the CDR3 reads CSASTGGHWDTQYF. CDR3 DNA: TGCAGTGCTAGCACAGGGGGTCATTGGGATACGCAGTATTTT. The chain has TRBV20-1 and TRBJ2-3; 8 bases line up with TRBD1. The germline V gene has CDR1 DFQATT and CDR2 SNEGSKA (reference sequence). Trimming took 3 bases from V and 6 from J; bases not matched to a gene: 8. This CDR3 has 14 amino acids.

This clonotype was counted a few times. CDR3 loop: CASSQDPRDQYF. As DNA, the CDR3 is TGTGCCAGCAGCCAAGACCCACGGGACCAGTACTTC. The chain uses TRBV3-1 and TRBJ2-5; perhaps TRBD2 as D (5 bases). Per germline, CDR1 LGHDT and CDR2 YNNKEL (reference sequence). CDR3 length: 12 residues. V lost 0 bases, J lost 10 bases, and 9 bases lay in between.